A single T cell receptor beta chain is shown here with its context. The V segment lost 1 base and the J segment 4 bases; nucleotides outside the gene matches: 12. CDR1 is LGHNT and CDR2 is FRNRAP in the germline V gene. There are 17 residues in the CDR3. Profiling relied on immunoSEQ multiplex PCR, and the TCRdb table lists in-frame clones only, not all of them. Seen here are approximately 100,000 clones, about four fifths observed once, and the top ten hold about 24%. This sample was taken from a study of blood T cell repertoires in COVID-19. Study at large: Specimens from acute and convalescent COVID-19 originated in the United States, Italy and Spain.

The sequencing sample was made of peripheral blood. This clonotype was obtained from a man in his 70s with acute or convalescent COVID-19. The chain links TRBV12-5 to TRBJ2-7; 8 bases align to TRBD1. As DNA, the CDR3 is TGTGCTAGTGGTTTGGCGAAAGGCGCGGGACAGGCGTACGAGCAGTACTTC. It specifies CASGLAKGAGQAYEQYF. Filled out from reference TRBV12-5 and TRBJ2-7, the complete variable domain reads DARVTQTPRHKVTEMGQEVTMRCQPILGHNTVFWYRQTMMQGLELLAYFRNRAPLDDSGMPKDRFSAEMPDATLATLKIQPSEPRDSAVYFCASGLAKGAGQAYEQYFGPGTRLTVT.